This TCR beta chain is drawn from a study of regulatory T cells in long-lasting Graves disease. For the study at large: Positivity for TSH receptor antibodies plus over 5 years of antithyroid drugs meant persistent Graves' disease. Whole-study results and caveats: Persistent patients had more shared public clonotypes (2,741) than new patients (about 920).

V lost 3 bases and J lost 2, with 14 bases in between. The CDR3 is 16 amino acids. CDR1 is DFQATT, CDR2 SNEGSKA, per germline (reference sequence). Time point noted: persistent/refractory GD, antithyroid drugs over 5 years with positive TRAb. PBMC-derived RNA was used for the TCR library. This clonotype has more than one count but fewer than ten. Its antigen remains unidentified. For TCR beta, libraries came from iRepertoire HTBI primers and Arm-PCR of CDR3 regions. TCRdb re-called the multiplex PCR reads through MiXCR, storing one row per CDR3 protein. The table lists around 460,000 distinct CDR3 sequences, under 25% of them singletons.

This clonotype originated in a female donor with Graves disease. The chain uses TRBV20-1 and TRBJ2-6; the D is unclear. The sample consisted of peripheral blood mononuclear cells (PBMCs), taken when the disease was refractory, from a patient treated with antithyroid drugs. The CDR3 DNA follows: TGCAGTGCTAGTGGATCTTGGTTGACTGGGGCCAACGTCCTGACTTTC. It yields the protein CSASGSWLTGANVLTF.